This T cell receptor (beta chain) was obtained from a study of response to subunit inactivated influenza vaccine (dated by TCRdb to 2017 to 2018). Describing the broader study: To follow how T cells responded to a trivalent subunit inactivated influenza vaccine, the researchers relied on deep quantitative profiling of the T cell receptor repertoire.

Libraries were prepared through RT-PCR. Sequencer: Illumina HiSeq 2500. TCRdb ran its own pipeline on the public reads, namely fastp trimming at Q25 and MiXCR clone calling, and kept in-frame beta chains. Under each unique CDR3 protein, matching rows form one entry showing the most common genes and DNA. This sample gives 200,000 to 250,000 distinct CDR3 sequences in total; 9.5% to 15% of them show up just once. Less than 8.5% of the sample comes from the top ten. Trimming takes 5 bases from V and 8 bases from J, and the germline ends sit 18 bases apart. Measured from the cysteine to the phenylalanine, the CDR3 is 15 residues long. The entry retains the CDR3 DNA only, 45 bases that are in frame from base 1. Looking up the germline V gene (reference sequence) yields CDR1 MNHEY and CDR2 SMNVEV. This clonotype was picked up a small number of times. Its specific antigen is unknown. No base-level quality is on record; no much larger clone is a single base apart.

General conclusions and limits of the study: It was suggested by the authors that each seasonal influenza vaccination may recruit only a limited number of new T cells.

Here the sequenced sample was non-naive T cells sorted from PBMCs, taken about 14 days before vaccination. The cell subset or site label of this sample denotes: memory T cell fraction. The chain couples TRBV27 to TRBJ1-4; TRBD1 is perhaps the D gene, given 6 matching bases. The receptor was derived from a man between 45 and 60 years old who received an inactivated influenza vaccine. Donor details come from another sample of the same person, matched by shared clones. Here the CDR3 is given as CASSAGTSGREKLFF. The sequenced DNA: TGTGCCAGCAGTGCCGGGACATCCGGCAGGGAAAAACTGTTTTTT.